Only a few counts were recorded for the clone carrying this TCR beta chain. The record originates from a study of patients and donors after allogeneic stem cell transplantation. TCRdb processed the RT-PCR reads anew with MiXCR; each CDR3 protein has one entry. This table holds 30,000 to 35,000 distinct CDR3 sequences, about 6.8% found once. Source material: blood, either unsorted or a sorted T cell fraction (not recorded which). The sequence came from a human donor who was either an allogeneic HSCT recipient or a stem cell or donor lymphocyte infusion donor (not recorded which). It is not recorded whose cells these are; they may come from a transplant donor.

The DNA of the CDR3 is TGTGCCAGCGAGACAGGGTTCCCCCAAGAGACCCAGTACTTC. Translation: CASETGFPQETQYF. V gene TRBV2 combines with J gene TRBJ2-5; 7 bases fit TRBD1. CDR3 length: 14 amino acids. The V gene end was trimmed by 8 bases and the J gene end by 1 base; junction bases not matched to a gene: 7. Germline assignment: CDR1 SNHLY and CDR2 FYNNEI.